Shown below are 3 T cell receptor beta chains from a single sample sequenced in a study of human T cells and chemical hapten exposure (dated by TCRdb to the early 2020s). The library came from RACE. The instrument given in TCRdb is NextSeq 500. TCRdb reanalyzed the raw reads on its own, using fastp at Q25 for trimming and MiXCR for clone calling, and kept in-frame beta chains. Rows merge per CDR3 protein into single entries with the most common DNA and genes. Across this sample there are 240,000 or so distinct CDR3 sequences, with approximately 8.6% seen only once. The leading ten clones occupy roughly 2.5% of the sample. The time point label for this specimen denotes: pre-sensitization, week 0. The treatment or condition label, as the study defines it: therapeutic diphenylcyclopropenone sensitization with weekly scalp DPC. The starting material was whole blood, obtained in connection with sensitization to the hapten diphenylcyclopropenone (DPC). These receptors all come from a middle-aged woman with alopecia areata. Some clones in this sample may be carry-over from other donors' samples.

This chain connects TRBV28 to TRBJ1-6, with 10 positions matching TRBD1. The V gene's germline CDR1 is MDHEN and CDR2 SYDVKM. This CDR3 has 17 amino acids. Trimming at V came to 10 bases and at J to 7 bases, leaving 16 bases not matched to a gene. CDR3 DNA: TGTGCCACCCTGCCCCCCGCCGGGACAGGGGACAATTCACCCCTCCACTTT. It yields the protein CATLPPAGTGDNSPLHF.

The rearrangement links TRBV6-2 or TRBV6-3 to TRBJ2-7, with D perhaps TRBD1 or TRBD2 (5 bases each). Germline V CDR1 and CDR2: MNHEY, SVGEGT. This CDR3 contains 14 residues. Trimming left V 7 bases short and J 7 bases short, with 20 bases between. The CDR3 region is CASKDWDRDFEQYF. The CDR3 DNA sequence: TGTGCCAGCAAAGATTGGGACCGAGACTTTGAGCAGTACTTC.

This clonotype was picked up many times. The rearrangement uses TRBV7-9 and TRBJ1-6; D unresolved. The CDR3 is 15 residues long. Trimming removed 2 bases at V and 7 bases at J, with 12 bases between. From germline, CDR1 is SEHNR and CDR2 FQNEAQ (reference sequence). The CDR3: CASSLSRLTNSPLHF. The CDR3 nucleotides are TGTGCCAGCAGCTTATCCCGCCTGACGAATTCACCCCTCCACTTT.